This TCR beta chain derives from a study of CD8 T cells in ankylosing spondylitis. This clonotype was seen ten or more times. Its antigen is unidentified. The length of the CDR3 is 16 residues. Trimming took off 7 bases at V and 0 bases at J, with 19 bases between the two ends. In germline, CDR1 is DFQATT, CDR2 SNEGSKA (reference sequence). Study-wide points: Ankylosing spondylitis blood seemed to carry a telltale TCR beta motif made of several highly homologous variants. Both synovial fluid and blood in reactive arthritis had previously been reported to carry some motif variants.

5'-RACE, quantitative and with molecular barcodes, yielded the TCR beta libraries. TCRdb re-analysed the 5' RACE reads in MiXCR, keeping a single row per CDR3 protein. The sample yields some 130,000 distinct CDR3 sequences, more than 5.5% seen once. The origin of this receptor is a female donor with ankylosing spondylitis or in good health (not recorded which). Sequenced: blood, either unsorted or a sorted T cell fraction (not recorded which). The V gene is TRBV20-1, the J gene TRBJ1-5; D is perhaps TRBD1 (6 bases). The CDR3, as DNA: TGCAGTGTAGGAGTGTCCGGGGGACATAGCAATCAGCCCCAGCATTTT. It yields the protein CSVGVSGGHSNQPQHF.